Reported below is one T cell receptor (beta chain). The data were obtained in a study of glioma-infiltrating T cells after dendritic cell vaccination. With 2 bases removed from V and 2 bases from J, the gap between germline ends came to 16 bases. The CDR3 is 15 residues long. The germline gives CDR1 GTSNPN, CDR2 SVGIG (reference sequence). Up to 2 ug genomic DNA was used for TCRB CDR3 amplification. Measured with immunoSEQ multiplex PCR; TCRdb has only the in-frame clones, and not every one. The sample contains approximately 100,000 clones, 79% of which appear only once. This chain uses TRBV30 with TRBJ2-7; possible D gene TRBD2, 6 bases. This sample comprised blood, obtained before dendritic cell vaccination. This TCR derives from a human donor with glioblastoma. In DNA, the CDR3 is TGTGCCTGGAGTCCGGCCGGGACTTGGACCTACGAGCAGTACTTC. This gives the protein CAWSPAGTWTYEQYF.